This is a list of T cell receptor beta chains from one sample in a study of T cells after yellow fever vaccination. TCRdb independently ran MiXCR on the 5' RACE reads; one entry per CDR3 protein. The table shows around 500,000 distinct CDR3 sequences, with 21% occurring only once. This specimen consisted of PBMCs, obtained about 21 days after the first yellow fever vaccination. Every receptor here comes from a man in his late teens or twenties who received the YFV17D yellow fever vaccine. The CDR3 runs from the conserved cysteine through the conserved F or W. A D gene is named only where the DNA matches it firmly. A clone size is listed for some rows: how often the clone was seen (once, few, many), or a class if it is expanded.

J,V,D,size,DNA,CDR3
TRBJ2-3,TRBV11-1,NA,NA,TGTGCCAGCAGCTTAGGCTCAGGGGGGGCTTCAGATACGCAGTATTTT,CASSLGSGGASDTQYF
TRBJ1-5,TRBV6-2/TRBV6-3,TRBD1,NA,TGTGCCAGCAGTTATAGGGGGCGGGATCAGCCCCAGCATTTT,CASSYRGRDQPQHF
TRBJ2-5,TRBV7-9,TRBD2,NA,TGTGTCAGCAGCAAACTAGCGGGGGGGCTCCAAGAGACCCAGTACTTC,CVSSKLAGGLQETQYF
TRBJ2-2,TRBV4-3,NA,NA,TGCGCCAGCAGCCAAGTTACGATGGCGGGGGCATCAAACACCGGGGAGCTGTTTTTT,CASSQVTMAGASNTGELFF
TRBJ1-1,TRBV3-1,NA,few,TGTGCCAGCAGCCAAGAGTACCTGAACACTGAAGCTTTCTTT,CASSQEYLNTEAFF
TRBJ1-1,TRBV14,NA,few,TGTGCCAGCAGCCAAGATCCGGCTGGCACTGAAGCTTTCTTT,CASSQDPAGTEAFF
TRBJ2-2,TRBV30,TRBD1,few,TGTGCCTGGAGGACAGGGGCCGGCACCGGGGAGCTGTTTTTT,CAWRTGAGTGELFF
TRBJ1-6,TRBV12-3/TRBV12-4,NA,NA,TGTGCCAGCAGTTTAATCAGGAATAATTCACCCCTCCACTTT,CASSLIRNNSPLHF
TRBJ2-3,TRBV20-1,TRBD2,few,TGCAGTGCTGGACCGAGGGACTACACAGATACGCAGTATTTT,CSAGPRDYTDTQYF
TRBJ1-1,TRBV10-3,NA,NA,TGTGCCATCAGTGACTTCGGCCGGAAGAACACTGAAGCTTTCTTT,CAISDFGRKNTEAFF
TRBJ1-1,TRBV5-4,TRBD1,few,TGTGCCAGCAGCTTCTACAGGGGGCGGAACACTGAAGCTTTCTTT,CASSFYRGRNTEAFF
TRBJ2-5,TRBV5-1,NA,many,TGCGCCAGCAGCTTGGATCCGGGAGAATGGGAGACCCAGTACTTC,CASSLDPGEWETQYF
TRBJ2-3,TRBV5-1,NA,few,TGCGCCAGCAGCTTGGGAGGAGGGGGTGGAGATACGCAGTATTTT,CASSLGGGGGDTQYF
TRBJ1-2,TRBV5-1,TRBD1,many,TGCGCCAGCAGCCGGGACAGGGGAACTTATGGCTACACCTTC,CASSRDRGTYGYTF
TRBJ2-3,TRBV5-1,TRBD2,NA,TGCGCCAGCAGCTTGGGGTCAGCGGGGGCCTTCACAGATACGCAGTATTTT,CASSLGSAGAFTDTQYF
TRBJ1-2,TRBV5-1,NA,NA,TGCGCCAGCAGCCTGGCGCCAGCCTTTGGCTACACCTTC,CASSLAPAFGYTF
TRBJ1-5,TRBV10-3,TRBD1,few,TGTGCCATCAGTACAGGGGTTAGGTATAATCAGCCCCAGCATTTT,CAISTGVRYNQPQHF
TRBJ1-2,TRBV7-2,NA,few,TGTGCCAGCAGCTTACCAGTACGTAGCGGCTACACCTTC,CASSLPVRSGYTF
TRBJ2-7,TRBV7-7,TRBD1,NA,TGTGCCAGCAGCTTTGGGACAGTATACGAGCAGTACTTC,CASSFGTVYEQYF
TRBJ2-7,TRBV20-1,NA,NA,TGCAGTGCTAGATCCCTCCCGGGGGTCTCCTACGAGCAGTACTTC,CSARSLPGVSYEQYF
TRBJ2-3,TRBV5-6,NA,few,TGTGCCAGCAGCTTTAGGGCGGGGTGGCAGTATTTT,CASSFRAGWQYF
TRBJ2-3,TRBV18,NA,few,TGTGCCAGCTCCCACCAGGTTCGGAGGCCTAGCACAGATACGCAGTATTTT,CASSHQVRRPSTDTQYF
TRBJ2-3,TRBV5-1,NA,few,TGCGCCAGCAAGGAGAGCGGGGATACGCAGTATTTT,CASKESGDTQYF
TRBJ2-3,TRBV7-2,NA,NA,TGTGCCAGCAGCTCGAGACAGAGCACAGATACGCAGTATTTT,CASSSRQSTDTQYF
TRBJ2-7,TRBV4-2,NA,NA,TGTGCCAGCATCCGCGACCCCCTCTCCTACGAGCAGTACTTC,CASIRDPLSYEQYF
TRBJ1-1,TRBV6-5,TRBD1,NA,TGTGCCAGCAGTTACTCGGGGGACAGGCGTTTGAACACTGAAGCTTTCTTT,CASSYSGDRRLNTEAFF
TRBJ2-3,TRBV12-3/TRBV12-4,TRBD1,few,TGTGCCAGCAGTCTCGACAGGGGCGATACGCAGTATTTT,CASSLDRGDTQYF
TRBJ2-3,TRBV4-1,TRBD2,NA,TGCGCCAGCAGCATGACTAGCGGGGACACAGATACGCAGTATTTT,CASSMTSGDTDTQYF
TRBJ1-4,TRBV5-1,TRBD1,NA,TGCGCCAGCAGCTCCGGTACAGGGGGCGGTCTGCGAGATGAAAAACTGTTTTTT,CASSSGTGGGLRDEKLFF
TRBJ2-1,TRBV5-1,NA,few,TGCGCCAGTCAAAGGGTGGCAGACTACAATGAGCAGTTCTTC,CASQRVADYNEQFF
TRBJ1-1,TRBV7-9,TRBD1,NA,TGTGCCAGCAGCGCTGGCCGGGACAGGGGTGCGAGCACTGAAGCTTTCTTT,CASSAGRDRGASTEAFF
TRBJ1-2,TRBV10-3,NA,few,TGTGCCATCAGTGAGTCCCCCGGACAGCTTAACTATGGCTACACCTTC,CAISESPGQLNYGYTF
TRBJ2-7,TRBV27,NA,NA,TGTGCCAGCAGTCTAGACAGCCCTGATAACGAGCAGTACTTC,CASSLDSPDNEQYF
TRBJ1-1,TRBV12-3/TRBV12-4,TRBD1,NA,TGTGCCAGCAGTTATCGAATCTTGCAGGGGGCAGGAGAAACTGAAGCTTTCTTT,CASSYRILQGAGETEAFF
TRBJ2-5,TRBV15,NA,few,TGTGCCACCAGCGGGGTAGTTGAGACCCAGTACTTC,CATSGVVETQYF
TRBJ2-5,TRBV30,NA,NA,TGTGCCTGGAGTGTAGGGGAGACCCAGTACTTC,CAWSVGETQYF